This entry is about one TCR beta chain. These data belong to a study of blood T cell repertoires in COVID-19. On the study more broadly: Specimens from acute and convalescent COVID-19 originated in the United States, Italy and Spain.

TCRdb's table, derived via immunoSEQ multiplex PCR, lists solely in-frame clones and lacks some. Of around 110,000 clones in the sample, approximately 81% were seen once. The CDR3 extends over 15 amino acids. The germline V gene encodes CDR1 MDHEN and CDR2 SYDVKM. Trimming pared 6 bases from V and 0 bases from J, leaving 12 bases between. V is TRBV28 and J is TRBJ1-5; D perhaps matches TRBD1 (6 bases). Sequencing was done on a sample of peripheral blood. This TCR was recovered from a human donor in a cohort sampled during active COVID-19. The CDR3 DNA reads TGTGCCAGCAGCACGGGACAACTTAGCAATCAGCCCCAGCATTTT. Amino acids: CASSTGQLSNQPQHF. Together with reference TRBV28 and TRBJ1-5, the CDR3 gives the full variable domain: DVKVTQSSRYLVKRTGEKVFLECVQDMDHENMFWYRQDPGLGLRLIYFSYDVKMKEKGDIPEGYSVSREKKERFSLILESASTNQTSMYLCASSTGQLSNQPQHFGDGTRLSIL.